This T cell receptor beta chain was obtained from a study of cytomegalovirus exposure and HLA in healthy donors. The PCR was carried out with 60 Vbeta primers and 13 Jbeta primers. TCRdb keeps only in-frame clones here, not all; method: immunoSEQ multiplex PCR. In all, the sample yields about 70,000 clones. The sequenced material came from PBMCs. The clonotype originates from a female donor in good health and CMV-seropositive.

The CDR3 loop is CASSPLPSGTGGAYGYTF. CDR3 sequence (DNA): TGTGCCAGTTCACCGCTACCCTCCGGGACAGGGGGCGCCTATGGCTACACCTTC. This chain joins TRBV28 and TRBJ1-2, with 12 bases matching TRBD1. CDR3 length equals 18 residues. The germline gives CDR1 MDHEN, CDR2 SYDVKM. Unmatched junction bases numbered 18, after V lost 9 bases and J lost 4 bases.